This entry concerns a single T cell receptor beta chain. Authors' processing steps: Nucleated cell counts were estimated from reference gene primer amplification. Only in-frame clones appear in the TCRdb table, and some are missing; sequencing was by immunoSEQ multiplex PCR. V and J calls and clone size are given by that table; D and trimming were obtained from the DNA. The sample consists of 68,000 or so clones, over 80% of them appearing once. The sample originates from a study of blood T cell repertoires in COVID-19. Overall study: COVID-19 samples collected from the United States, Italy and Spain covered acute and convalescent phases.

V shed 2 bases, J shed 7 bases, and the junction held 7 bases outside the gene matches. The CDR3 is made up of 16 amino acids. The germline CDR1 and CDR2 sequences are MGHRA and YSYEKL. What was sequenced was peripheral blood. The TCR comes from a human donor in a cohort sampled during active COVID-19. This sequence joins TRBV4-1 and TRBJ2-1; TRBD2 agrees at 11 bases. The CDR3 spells CASSQNLAGGVNEQFF. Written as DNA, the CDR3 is TGCGCCAGCAGCCAAAATCTAGCGGGGGGTGTGAATGAGCAGTTCTTC.